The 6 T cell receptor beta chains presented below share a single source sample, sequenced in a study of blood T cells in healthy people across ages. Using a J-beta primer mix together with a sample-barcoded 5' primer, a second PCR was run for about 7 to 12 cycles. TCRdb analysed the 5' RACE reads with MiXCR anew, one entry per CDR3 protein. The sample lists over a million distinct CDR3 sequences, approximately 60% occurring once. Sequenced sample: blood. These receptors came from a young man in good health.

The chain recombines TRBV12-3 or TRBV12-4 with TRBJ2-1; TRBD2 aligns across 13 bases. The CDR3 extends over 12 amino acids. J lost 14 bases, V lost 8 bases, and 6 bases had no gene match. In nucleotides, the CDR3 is TGTGCCAGCTCCGGGACTAGCGGGATTGAGTTCTTC. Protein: CASSGTSGIEFF.

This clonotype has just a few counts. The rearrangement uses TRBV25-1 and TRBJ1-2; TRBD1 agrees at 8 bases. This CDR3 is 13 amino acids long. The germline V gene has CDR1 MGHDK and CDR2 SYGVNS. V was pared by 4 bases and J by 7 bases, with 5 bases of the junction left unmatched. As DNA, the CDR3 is TGTGCCAGCAGTGGCCAGGGGGCGCTTGGCTACACCTTC. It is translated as CASSGQGALGYTF.

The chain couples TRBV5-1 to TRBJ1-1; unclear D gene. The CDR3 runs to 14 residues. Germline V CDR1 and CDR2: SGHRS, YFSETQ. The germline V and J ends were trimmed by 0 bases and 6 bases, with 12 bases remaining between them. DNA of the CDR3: TGCGCCAGCAGCTTGGTTAGGGATATGGCTGAAGCTTTCTTT. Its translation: CASSLVRDMAEAFF. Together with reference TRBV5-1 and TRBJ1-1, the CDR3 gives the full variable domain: KAGVTQTPRYLIKTRGQQVTLSCSPISGHRSVSWYQQTPGQGLQFLFEYFSETQRNKGNFPGRFSGRQFSNSRSEMNVSTLELGDSALYLCASSLVRDMAEAFFGQGTRLTVV.

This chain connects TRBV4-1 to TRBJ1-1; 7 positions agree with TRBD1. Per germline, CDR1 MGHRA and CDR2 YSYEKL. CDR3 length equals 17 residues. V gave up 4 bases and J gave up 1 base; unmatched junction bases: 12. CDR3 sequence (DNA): TGCGCCAGCAGCCGCCGAAAGTGGGACAGAGAGAACACTGAAGCTTTCTTT. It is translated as CASSRRKWDRENTEAFF.

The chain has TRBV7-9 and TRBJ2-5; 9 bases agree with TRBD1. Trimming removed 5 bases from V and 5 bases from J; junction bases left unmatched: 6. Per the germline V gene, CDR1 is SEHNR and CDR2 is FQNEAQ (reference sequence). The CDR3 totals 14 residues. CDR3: CASSHVGQGETQYF. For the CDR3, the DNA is TGTGCCAGCAGCCATGTAGGACAGGGGGAGACCCAGTACTTC.

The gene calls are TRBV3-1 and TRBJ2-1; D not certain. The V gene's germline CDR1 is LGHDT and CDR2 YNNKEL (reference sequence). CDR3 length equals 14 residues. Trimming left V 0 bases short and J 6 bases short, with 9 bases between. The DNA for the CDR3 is TGTGCCAGCAGCCAAGATTGGCTTGCCAATGAGCAGTTCTTC. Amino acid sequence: CASSQDWLANEQFF.